This T cell receptor beta chain was recorded in a study of T cell changes during pregnancy in multiple sclerosis. Looked up from germline, CDR1 is KGHSH and CDR2 is LQKENI. The ends lost 2 bases at V and 3 bases at J; junction bases unmatched: 3. The CDR3 spans 14 residues. Data came from immunoSEQ multiplex PCR; TCRdb stores just in-frame clones and leaves some out. The data show 85,000 to 110,000 clones, around 94% seen once. The receptor was isolated from a female donor with multiple sclerosis, enrolled in a pregnancy study. Material: peripheral blood, obtained after pregnancy. The V and J genes are TRBV18 and TRBJ2-7; 8 bases are a match to TRBD1. CDR3 loop: CASSPKTGDYEQYF. CDR3 sequence (DNA): TGTGCCAGCTCACCAAAGACAGGGGACTACGAGCAGTACTTC.